The 30 T cell receptor beta chains below all came from one sample that was sequenced in a study of tumor-infiltrating lymphocytes in primary liver carcinoma. Synthesis of TCR beta cDNA was carried out from 500 ng total RNA with a constant-region primer. Slightly modified ARM-PCR served as the procedure for the TCR beta libraries. These libraries came from three rounds of nested multiplex PCR. PCR rounds one and two used TRBV1-TRBV30 forward primers with a C-beta reverse primer for approximately 10 cycles each. MiXCR, run by TCRdb on the multiplex PCR reads, gives a single entry per CDR3 protein. The sample carries 25,000 to 35,000 distinct CDR3 sequences, about three quarters recorded once. Co-extraction yielded RNA and DNA from 20-30 mg of unsorted bulk tissue. The sequenced sample consisted of liver tumor tissue from sampling region 5. Subset denoted: tumor region T5, tumor centre. The receptors were sampled from a man aged 35-49 years with primary liver carcinoma and hepatitis B virus infection.

As concerns this clonotype: One junction end does not reproduce the germline sequence, and a read error may be involved. The CDR3 protein is CSSSWGLGDIQYF. The CDR3 DNA reads TGTTCCAGCAGTTGGGGCCTGGGGGACATTCAGTACTTC. V usage is TRBV14 and J usage is TRBJ2-4; D is possibly TRBD1 or TRBD2 (5 bases each). Germline V gene lookup returns CDR1 SGHDN and CDR2 FVKESK. The CDR3 consists of 13 residues.

This clonotype showed up just once. The junction departs from the called germline gene at one end, perhaps through a read error. The chain carries TRBV11-2 and TRBJ2-7, with 9 bases lining up with TRBD1. Germline V CDR1 and CDR2: SGHAT, FQNNGV. CDR3 length: 16 amino acids. CDR3 DNA sequence: TGTGCCAGCAGCTTCATACAGGGGGCCACACAAAACGAGCAGTATTTC. The encoded protein is CASSFIQGATQNEQYF.

The chain combines TRBV11-2 with TRBJ2-1; TRBD2 matches at 10 bases. This CDR3 comprises 16 residues. The germline gives CDR1 SGHAT, CDR2 FQNNGV. The CDR3 reads CPSGLELLAGVNEQFF. The CDR3 DNA reads as TGTCCTAGCGGCTTAGAGCTCCTAGCGGGAGTGAATGAGCAGTTCTTC.

For this clonotype: No DNA is shown, since the ends of the CDR3 on it are uncertain; the CDR3 is the one TCRdb lists. This chain links TRBV4-1 with TRBJ2-2; the table's D call of TRBD1 was not tested on the DNA. Germline V gene data show CDR1 as MGHRA and CDR2 as YSYEKL. The CDR3 has 16 amino acids, counting both end residues. CDR3 region: CASCPTRTVSTGSCFF.

As for this clonotype: The CDR3 does not end in the conserved phenylalanine or tryptophan, so this is likely a read error. The chain uses TRBV6-1 and TRBJ2-2; TRBD2 matches at 10 bases. Germline V gene lookup returns CDR1 MNHNS and CDR2 SASEGT. The V gene end was trimmed by 4 bases and the J gene end by 5 bases; junction bases not matched to a gene: 7. The CDR3 runs 16 residues. In DNA form, the CDR3 reads TGTGCCAGCAGTGGTCCGGAACTAGCGGGGACCGGGGAGCTGTTTTAT. This translates into CASSGPELAGTGELFY.

Of note for this clonotype: Just one base apart from a much larger clone, this may be a read error. Given the absence of the conserved phenylalanine or tryptophan at the CDR3 end, a read error is likely. The rearrangement links TRBV19 to TRBJ2-2, with D perhaps TRBD2 (5 bases). Germline lookup yields CDR1 LNHDA and CDR2 SQIVND (reference sequence). This CDR3 has 14 residues. V lost 7 bases to trimming and J lost 6 bases, with 15 bases between them. The chain's CDR3 is CASNISPGSGELFV. The CDR3 bases are TGTGCCAGTAATATTTCTCCGGGGTCCGGGGAGCTGTTTGTT.

Comments on this clonotype: One end of the junction is discordant with germline, which a read error may explain. V usage is TRBV11-3 and J usage is TRBJ2-1; D is undetermined. Germline CDR1 and CDR2: SGHNT and YENEEA. This CDR3 is 16 amino acids long. CDR3 loop: CASGSGGRSSHNEQFF. The CDR3 coding sequence is TGTGCCAGCGGCTCTGGCGGCCGGAGCTCCCACAATGAGCAGTTCTTC. The full variable domain, in which reference TRBV11-3 and TRBJ2-1 provide the parts outside the CDR3, is EAGVVQSPRYKIIEKKQPVAFWCNPISGHNTLYWYLQNLGQGPELLIRYENEEAVDDSQLPKDRFSAERLKGVDSTLKIQPAELGDSAVYLCASGSGGRSSHNEQFFGPGTRLTVL.

This clonotype has a single count. Likely a read error: the CDR3 ends without its conserved phenylalanine or tryptophan. The rearrangement links TRBV6-5 to TRBJ1-6, with D unresolved. CDR3 length equals 13 residues. With 5 bases removed from V and 9 bases from J, the gap between germline ends came to 11 bases. Per germline, CDR1 MNHEY and CDR2 SVGAGI. The CDR3 nucleotides are TGTGCCAGCAGTATACGGGCGGTTTCACCCCTCCACCTT. As protein: CASSIRAVSPLHL.

This rearrangement joins TRBV7-2 to TRBJ2-1; D not resolved. This CDR3 has 15 residues. CDR1 SGHTA and CDR2 FQGNSA come from the germline V gene. The ends were cut back, 1 base at V and 2 bases at J, with 9 bases in the middle. CDR3 loop: CASSLEVGPYNEQFF. For the CDR3, the DNA is TGTGCCAGCAGCTTAGAGGTAGGTCCCTACAATGAGCAGTTCTTC.

This clonotype was detected many times. The chain is built from TRBV7-9 and TRBJ2-7; TRBD1 agrees at 7 bases. V shed 1 base and J 3 bases; nucleotides not matched to a gene: 3. The CDR3 length is 14 residues. Per the germline V gene, CDR1 is SEHNR and CDR2 is FQNEAQ (reference sequence). CDR3 region: CASSLEGGGYEQYF. Here the CDR3 DNA reads TGTGCCAGCAGCTTAGAAGGGGGCGGCTACGAGCAGTACTTC.

This clonotype was counted only a few times. A much larger clone differs by one base, so this may be a read error. Since no conserved phenylalanine or tryptophan closes the CDR3, a read error is the likely cause. V is TRBV11-2 and J is TRBJ2-7, with D perhaps matching TRBD1 (5 bases). Germline CDR1 SGHAT, CDR2 FQNNGV. The CDR3 loop spans 15 amino acids. Trimming took off 2 bases at V and 5 bases at J, with 16 bases between the two ends. CDR3 amino acids: CASSLTFTEGDEQYL. CDR3 in DNA: TGTGCCAGCAGCTTAACTTTCACGGAAGGGGACGAGCAGTACTTA.

This rearrangement joins TRBV6-5 to TRBJ2-7; 7 bases match TRBD1. Germline CDR1 is MNHEY and CDR2 is SVGAGI. The CDR3 totals 17 residues. V lost 5 bases and J lost 4; bases outside the gene matches: 17. The CDR3 nucleotides read TGTGCCAGCAGTAACTTCTCCGGACAGGTTTTCCTGTACGAGCAGTACTTC. Its protein is CASSNFSGQVFLYEQYF.

With respect to this clonotype: One end of the junction fails to match germline, which may point to a read error. The chain carries TRBV10-2 and TRBJ1-1; maybe TRBD1 (6 bases). The CDR3 runs 14 residues. Looked up from germline, CDR1 is WSHSY and CDR2 is SAAADI. The CDR3 loop reads CASNETGGLTEAFF. CDR3 DNA: TGCGCCAGCAATGAGACAGGCGGCTTAACTGAAGCTTTCTTT.

The rearrangement joins TRBV6-1 to TRBJ2-3, with a possible D match to TRBD1 (5 bases). The ends were cut back, 6 bases at V and 3 bases at J, with 13 bases in the middle. The V gene's germline CDR1 is MNHNS and CDR2 SASEGT. CDR3 length: 14 residues. As DNA, the CDR3 is TGTGCCAGCAGCGCAGGGATTAATACAGATACGCAGTATTTT. Protein sequence: CASSAGINTDTQYF.

As for this clonotype: A junction boundary mismatches the germline segment, possibly from a read error. V and J are TRBV4-1 and TRBJ2-7; TRBD1 aligns across 7 bases. The CDR3 runs 14 residues. CDR1 is MGHRA and CDR2 is YSYEKL in the germline V gene. The CDR3 loop is CASSRRTGPYEQYF. CDR3 bases: TGCGCCAGCAGCCGACGGACAGGCCCCTATGAGCAGTACTTC.

This clonotype is a singleton in its sample. One end of the junction is discordant with germline, which a read error may explain. The V gene is TRBV6-1, the J gene TRBJ1-5; D may be TRBD1 (6 bases). The J call is in doubt because the DNA end fits TRBJ2-3 better. Germline V gene sequence: CDR1 MNHNS, CDR2 SASEGT. The CDR3 has 14 residues. As DNA, the CDR3 is TGTCCCAGCAGTGAGGGGGAGTCGGATCAACCCCAGTATTTT. It codes for CPSSEGESDQPQYF.

V and J are TRBV11-2 and TRBJ2-6; D is uncertain. CDR1 SGHAT and CDR2 FQNNGV come from the germline V gene. V was pared by 3 bases and J by 6 bases, with 18 bases between. The CDR3 totals 17 residues. The CDR3 DNA follows: TGTGCCAGCAGCTTTTTTCTGTGGCATACTACGGCCAACGTCCTGACTTTC. Encoded protein: CASSFFLWHTTANVLTF.

In the case of this clonotype: The CDR3 does not close with the conserved phenylalanine or tryptophan, likely indicating a read error. This sequence joins TRBV6-1 and TRBJ2-3; D is undetermined. Trimming took 10 bases from V and 4 from J, leaving 18 bases between them. The CDR3 covers 14 residues. The germline gives CDR1 MNHNS, CDR2 SASEGT. The CDR3 region is CAISSGPGADTQYS. CDR3 DNA sequence: TGTGCCATATCTAGTGGACCGGGCGCAGATACGCAGTATTCT.

In the case of this clonotype: A read error may account for a junction end that differs from germline. The rearrangement uses TRBV4-1 and TRBJ1-3; D unclear. The V gene's germline CDR1 is MGHRA and CDR2 YSYEKL. The CDR3 is 16 residues long. CDR3 DNA: TGTGCCAGCAGCCAGAGTAGCGGATTGTATGGAGACACCATATATTTT. This gives the protein CASSQSSGLYGDTIYF.

On this clonotype itself: Given the absence of the conserved phenylalanine or tryptophan at the CDR3 end, a read error is likely. The rearrangement joins TRBV10-3 to TRBJ2-3; 10 bases are a match to TRBD2. The CDR3 has 15 residues. Per germline, CDR1 ENHRY and CDR2 SYGVKD. The CDR3 DNA reads as TGTGCCATCAACGAGCGGGAGGGAAATGCGGATATGCAGTATTCT. It encodes CAINEREGNADMQYS.

This sequence joins TRBV7-9 and TRBJ2-1, with D possibly being TRBD2 (6 bases). CDR1 SEHNR and CDR2 FQNEAQ come from the germline V gene (reference sequence). V lost 6 bases and J 7 bases, leaving 16 bases between the germline ends. CDR3 length equals 14 residues. The CDR3 DNA is TGTGCCAGCAGACTCTTGGGGGGAATGAATGAGCAGTTCTTC. Amino acids: CASRLLGGMNEQFF. Combining the CDR3 with reference TRBV7-9 and TRBJ2-1 gives the whole variable domain DTGVSQNPRHKITKRGQNVTFRCDPISEHNRLYWYRQTLGQGPEFLTYFQNEAQLEKSRLLSDRFSAERPKGSFSTLEIQRTEQGDSAMYLCASRLLGGMNEQFFGPGTRLTVL.

This clonotype came up once. Here the CDR3 omits its conserved ending phenylalanine or tryptophan, so a read error is the likely source. This sequence joins TRBV6-2 or TRBV6-3 and TRBJ2-5; D not certain. Germline CDR1 is MNHEY and CDR2 is SVGEGT. This CDR3 region has 13 residues. The CDR3 spells CVSSYGRLRAQYL. CDR3 DNA: TGTGTCAGCAGTTACGGCAGGCTACGGGCCCAGTACTTA.

With respect to this clonotype: One end of the junction is discordant with germline, which a read error may explain. The CDR3 loop is CAIGGAGQEHYF. The CDR3 DNA reads as TGTGCCATCGGTGGAGCCGGGCAAGAGCATTACTTC. V is TRBV10-3 and J is TRBJ2-7; D ambiguous. Germline-derived CDR1 and CDR2 are ENHRY and SYGVKD. This CDR3 has 12 amino acids.

A note on this clonotype: The junction departs from germline at one end; a sequencing error may be responsible. This chain links TRBV11-2 with TRBJ1-2; 9 bases match TRBD1. This CDR3 region has 15 residues. Germline lookup yields CDR1 SGHAT and CDR2 FQNNGV. The CDR3: CASSFFGDRAYGCTF. Written as DNA, the CDR3 is TGTGCCAGCAGCTTCTTCGGGGACAGGGCCTATGGCTGCACCTTC.

On this clonotype itself: Germline and junction disagree at one end, which may indicate a read error. The rearrangement uses TRBV5-5 and TRBJ2-3, with D perhaps matching TRBD2 (5 bases). Germline CDR1 reads SGHKS; CDR2 reads YYEKEE (reference sequence). The length of the CDR3 is 12 residues. CDR3: CASRFGLDTQYF. The CDR3 bases are TGTGCCAGCAGATTTGGACTCGATACACAGTATTTT.

The gene calls are TRBV14 and TRBJ2-3, with 9 bases fitting TRBD2. Germline V CDR1 and CDR2: SGHDN, FVKESK. CDR3 length: 19 amino acids. With V trimmed by 3 bases and J by 3 bases, 16 bases remained unmatched. CDR3 protein: CASSQPRLAVGSMTDTQYF. The DNA for the CDR3 is TGTGCCAGCAGCCAGCCGAGACTAGCGGTAGGTAGTATGACAGATACGCAGTATTTT.

This clonotype occurred once. The germline gene is not matched at one end of the junction; a read error may be the cause. V usage is TRBV6-2 or TRBV6-3 and J usage is TRBJ2-7; D might be TRBD1 (5 bases). There are 11 residues in the CDR3. Germline-derived CDR1 and CDR2 are MNHEY and SVGEGT. This chain's CDR3 is CARRAIYDQYF. The CDR3 DNA follows: TGTGCCCGCAGGGCTATCTACGATCAGTACTTC.

On this clonotype itself: The junction shows a germline mismatch at one end, possibly a read error. The chain employs TRBV4-1 and TRBJ2-1; the match to TRBD1 covers 7 bases. The length of the CDR3 is 15 residues. In germline, CDR1 is MGHRA, CDR2 YSYEKL. CDR3 in DNA: TGCACCAGCAGTCTAGGACAGGAGGCGGTCGGTGAGCAGTTCTTC. Translation gives CTSSLGQEAVGEQFF.

Only a few counts were recorded for this clonotype. At one end the junction does not follow the germline gene, possibly because of a read error. This CDR3 is CAISSRVENSPLHF. CDR3 sequence (DNA): TGTGCCATCAGTAGCAGGGTCGAGAATTCACCCCTTCACTTT. The chain carries TRBV10-3 and TRBJ1-6, with a possible D match to TRBD1 (5 bases). The CDR3 contains 14 residues. Germline V gene lookup returns CDR1 ENHRY and CDR2 SYGVKD.

In the case of this clonotype: Because the CDR3 is missing its conserved closing phenylalanine or tryptophan, this is likely a read error. This chain connects TRBV4-3 to TRBJ2-3; D not certain. With 3 bases removed from V and 7 bases from J, the gap between germline ends came to 8 bases. CDR1 is LGHNA and CDR2 is YSLEER in the germline V gene. The CDR3 has 12 amino acids. In DNA, the CDR3 is TGCGCCAGCAGCCATGAGACCAATACGCAGTATTAT. Translated: CASSHETNTQYY.